This is a list of T cell receptor beta chains from one sample in a study of OX40 agonist ivuxolimab in advanced cancers. Sequencing was performed with immunoSEQ multiplex PCR; in TCRdb, only in-frame clones are kept and a portion is missing. This sample yields about 82,000 clones, of which 88% are seen a single time; 0.75% to 0.95% belongs to the top ten. Sequencing was performed on CD4+ or CD8+ T cells sorted from blood, taken in a trial of the OX40 agonist ivuxolimab. The receptors derive from an adult with an advanced solid tumor such as melanoma, head and neck, liver or kidney cancer. The CDR3 runs from the conserved cysteine through the conserved F or W. The D gene is left open where the match is weak. For some rows the clone size is stated as once, few or many, or as a class when expanded; others skip it.

NA	TRBV5-4	NA	TRBJ2-7	TGTGCCAGCAGCTTCCTTGGAGCCGACGAGCAGTACTTC	CASSFLGADEQYF
NA	TRBV7-2	once	TRBJ2-1	TGTGCCAGCAGCTTAGGGAGGCATGAGCAGTTCTTC	CASSLGRHEQFF
NA	TRBV5-6	NA	TRBJ1-5	TGTGCCAGCAGACCCTCCATGGGGTGGGAACCCCAGCATTTT	CASRPSMGWEPQHF
NA	TRBV4-3	once	TRBJ2-2	TGCGCCAGCAGCTTCCAAAGCGGTCCCGGGGAGCTGTTTTTT	CASSFQSGPGELFF
NA	TRBV15	NA	TRBJ1-6	TGTGCCACCAGCAAAGGACAGAATAATTCACCCCTCCACTTT	CATSKGQNNSPLHF
TRBD1	TRBV7-8	NA	TRBJ1-1	TGTGCCAGCAGCTTGGCAGGGGGCGTGGGGTTGGCTGAAGCTTTCTTT	CASSLAGGVGLAEAFF
TRBD2	TRBV2	NA	TRBJ2-1	TGTGCCAGCAGTTGGCAGACTAGCGGATCGAGTGAGCAGTTCTTC	CASSWQTSGSSEQFF
TRBD1	TRBV28	NA	TRBJ2-7	TGTGCCAGCACGGACAGGCGCGAGCAGTACTTC	CASTDRREQYF
TRBD2	TRBV30	NA	TRBJ2-7	TGTGCCTGTAGCGGGAGCTACGAGCAGTACTTC	CACSGSYEQYF
NA	TRBV28	few	TRBJ2-1	TGTGCCAGCAGCCCCGAACGGACCAGTCCCGACAATGAGCAGTTCTTC	CASSPERTSPDNEQFF
NA	TRBV5-1	NA	TRBJ2-5	TGCGCCAGCAGCTTGGGTGTTGGGGGGCGTGAGACCCAGTACTTC	CASSLGVGGRETQYF
NA	TRBV15	once	TRBJ2-1	TGTGCCACCACCGGGATCGGCGATGAGCAGTTCTTC	CATTGIGDEQFF
NA	TRBV18	NA	TRBJ1-4	TGTGCCAGCTCAGCACCCGCTGCAACTAATGAAAAACTGTTTTTT	CASSAPAATNEKLFF
NA	TRBV2	NA	TRBJ1-2	TGTGCCAGCAACCTCGGGGCCAGCCTTTATGGCTACACCTTC	CASNLGASLYGYTF
NA	TRBV5-8	NA	TRBJ2-7	TGTGCCAGCAGCCTGGGACTTCCCAGAACTTACGAGCAGTACTTC	CASSLGLPRTYEQYF
NA	TRBV7-8	NA	TRBJ2-7	TGTGCCAGCAGCCCACTCGGCGGGCGGGGCGAGCAGTACTTC	CASSPLGGRGEQYF
NA	TRBV7-2	NA	TRBJ2-5	TGTGCCAGCAGCTTAGTCATAGGGCCTCAAGAGACCCAGTACTTC	CASSLVIGPQETQYF
TRBD1	TRBV30	NA	TRBJ1-5	TGTGCCTGGTGGGAAGGGGGCTCGCAGCCCCAGCATTTT	CAWWEGGSQPQHF
NA	TRBV7-2	NA	TRBJ2-5	TGTGCCAGCAGCTTAGCCAGAAGGGGGGGCGCGGTGTACTTC	CASSLARRGGAVYF
TRBD2	TRBV18	NA	TRBJ2-5	TGTGCCAGCTCAGTATTAGCGGGAGTTGAGACCCAGTACTTC	CASSVLAGVETQYF
NA	TRBV7-9	NA	TRBJ1-1	TGTGCCAGCAGCTACGGGGCGGAAGCTTTCTTT	CASSYGAEAFF
NA	TRBV7-9	few	TRBJ2-1	TGTGCCAGCAGCCCCCGTTCGAGTTACAATGAGCAGTTCTTC	CASSPRSSYNEQFF
NA	TRBV18	NA	TRBJ2-7	TGTGCCAGCTCAGGTCCGCTCGAGCAGTACTTC	CASSGPLEQYF
NA	TRBV2	NA	TRBJ1-1	TGTGCCAGCAGCGTAGGTAGGGAGGGCACTGAAGCTTTCTTT	CASSVGREGTEAFF
TRBD1	TRBV28	once	TRBJ2-5	TGTGCCAGCAGTCAACAGGGGACGAGAGAGACCCAGTACTTC	CASSQQGTRETQYF
TRBD1	TRBV6-5	few	TRBJ1-2	TGTGCCAGCAGAACGACAGGGAACTATGGCTACACCTTC	CASRTTGNYGYTF
NA	TRBV10-3	once	TRBJ2-7	TGTGCCATCAGGAAGACGGTACTAGGGGAGCAGTACTTC	CAIRKTVLGEQYF
NA	TRBV7-9	once	TRBJ1-3	TGTGCCAGCAGCTTAGATTTTAGGGAGGAAGTGTACGGAAACACCATATATTTT	CASSLDFREEVYGNTIYF
TRBD1	TRBV5-1	NA	TRBJ1-1	TGCGCCAGCAGCTTGCGGACAGGCACGAACACTGAAGCTTTCTTT	CASSLRTGTNTEAFF
TRBD2	TRBV19	NA	TRBJ2-1	TGTGCCAGTAGTGCACTAGCGGGAGTCCCCTACAATGAGCAGTTCTTC	CASSALAGVPYNEQFF
NA	TRBV7-7	once	TRBJ2-1	TGTGCTAGCAGCTTTTTCGGGAAAGATAATGAGCAGTTCTTC	CASSFFGKDNEQFF
TRBD1	TRBV20-1	NA	TRBJ1-2	TGCAGTGGCGGGACAGGGAATGGCTACACCTTC	CSGGTGNGYTF
TRBD1	TRBV4-2	NA	TRBJ1-4	TGTGCCAGCAGCCGAGGACAGGGGCGGGAAAAACTGTTTTTT	CASSRGQGREKLFF
NA	TRBV7-9	NA	TRBJ2-1	TGTGCCAGCAGCTTTGATTACAGGTACAATGAGCAGTTCTTC	CASSFDYRYNEQFF
NA	TRBV5-1	NA	TRBJ2-5	TGCGCCAGCAGTTCCGCGGCGGCTCGAGAGACCCAGTACTTC	CASSSAAARETQYF
NA	TRBV29-1	NA	TRBJ2-3	TGCAGCGTTGGTGGGGGGGACAGTGCCCGCACAGATACGCAGTATTTT	CSVGGGDSARTDTQYF
NA	TRBV10-3	once	TRBJ1-2	TGTGCCATCAGTGAGGCAGACTATGGCTACACCTTC	CAISEADYGYTF